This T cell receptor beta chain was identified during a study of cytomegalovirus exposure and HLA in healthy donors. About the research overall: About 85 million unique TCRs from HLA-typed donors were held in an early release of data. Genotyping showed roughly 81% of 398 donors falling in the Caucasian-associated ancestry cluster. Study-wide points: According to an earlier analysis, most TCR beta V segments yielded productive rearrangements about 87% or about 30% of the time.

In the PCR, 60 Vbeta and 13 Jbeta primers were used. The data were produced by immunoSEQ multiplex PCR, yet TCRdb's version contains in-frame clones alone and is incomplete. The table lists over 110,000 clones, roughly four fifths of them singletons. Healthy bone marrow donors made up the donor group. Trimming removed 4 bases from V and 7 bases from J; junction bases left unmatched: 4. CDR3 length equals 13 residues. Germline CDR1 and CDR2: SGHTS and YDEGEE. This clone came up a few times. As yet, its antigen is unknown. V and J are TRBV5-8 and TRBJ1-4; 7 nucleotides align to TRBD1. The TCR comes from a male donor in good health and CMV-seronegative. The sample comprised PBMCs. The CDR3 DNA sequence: TGTGCCAGCAGCGCGGGACAGCCTGAAAAACTGTTTTTT. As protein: CASSAGQPEKLFF. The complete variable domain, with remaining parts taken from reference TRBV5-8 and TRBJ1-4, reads EAGVTQSPTHLIKTRGQQATLRCSPISGHTSVYWYQQALGLGLQFLLWYDEGEERNRGNFPPRFSGRQFPNYSSELNVNALELEDSALYLCASSAGQPEKLFFGSGTQLSVL.